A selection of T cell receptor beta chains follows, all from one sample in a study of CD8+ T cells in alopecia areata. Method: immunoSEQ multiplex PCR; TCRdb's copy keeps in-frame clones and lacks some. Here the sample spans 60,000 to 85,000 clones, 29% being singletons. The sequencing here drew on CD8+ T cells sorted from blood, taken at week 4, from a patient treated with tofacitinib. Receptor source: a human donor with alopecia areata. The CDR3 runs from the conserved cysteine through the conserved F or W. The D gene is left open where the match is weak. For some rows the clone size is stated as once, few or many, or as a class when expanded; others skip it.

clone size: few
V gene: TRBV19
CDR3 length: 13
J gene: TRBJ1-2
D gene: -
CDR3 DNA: TGTGCCAGTAGCCTGAGAGGGGTCTATGGCTACACCTTC
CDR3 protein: CASSLRGVYGYTF

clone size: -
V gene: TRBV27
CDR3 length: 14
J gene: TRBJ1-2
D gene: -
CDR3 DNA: TGTGCCAGCAGTTGGAATCCCAGGACCTATGGCTACACCTTC
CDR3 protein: CASSWNPRTYGYTF

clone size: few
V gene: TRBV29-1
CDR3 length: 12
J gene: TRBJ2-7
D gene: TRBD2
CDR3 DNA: TGCAGCGCCCAAGCGGGGGCCTACGAGCAGTACTTC
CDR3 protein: CSAQAGAYEQYF

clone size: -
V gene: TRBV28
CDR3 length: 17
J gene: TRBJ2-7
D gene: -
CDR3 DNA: TGTGCCAGCAGTTTTAGGGGCGGAGAGGCAGGACTCTACGAGCAGTACTTC
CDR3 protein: CASSFRGGEAGLYEQYF

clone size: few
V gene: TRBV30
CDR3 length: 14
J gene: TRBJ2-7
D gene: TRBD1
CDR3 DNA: TGTGCCTGGGATACAGGGACAGGGCCTGGGGAGCAGTACTTC
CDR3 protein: CAWDTGTGPGEQYF

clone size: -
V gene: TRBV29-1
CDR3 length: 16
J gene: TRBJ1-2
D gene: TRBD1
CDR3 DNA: TGCAGCGTTGAAGACTTTATTAGGGACAGACTATATGGCTACACCTTC
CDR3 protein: CSVEDFIRDRLYGYTF

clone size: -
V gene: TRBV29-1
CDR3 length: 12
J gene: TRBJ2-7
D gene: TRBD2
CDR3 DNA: TGCAGCGTCCTCGGGAGGGGTGGCGAGCAGTACTTC
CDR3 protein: CSVLGRGGEQYF

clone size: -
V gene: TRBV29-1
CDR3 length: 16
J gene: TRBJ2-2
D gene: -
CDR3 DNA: TGCAGCGCCATCGTGTTCGGACCGATGAGCACCGGGGAGCTGTTTTTT
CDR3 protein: CSAIVFGPMSTGELFF

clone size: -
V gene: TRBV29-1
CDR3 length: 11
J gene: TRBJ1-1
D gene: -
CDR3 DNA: TGCAGCGTTCAGAGCGGGTTCTCGGCTTTCTTT
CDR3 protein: CSVQSGFSAFF

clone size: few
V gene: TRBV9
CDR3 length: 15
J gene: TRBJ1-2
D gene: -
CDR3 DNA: TGTGCCAGCAGCGCTACCAGACAGCCGCGGTATGGCTACACCTTC
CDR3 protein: CASSATRQPRYGYTF

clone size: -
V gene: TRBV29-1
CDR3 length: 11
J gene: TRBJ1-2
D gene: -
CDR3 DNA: TGCAGCGTTGGGACCGAGAATGGCTACACCTTC
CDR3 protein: CSVGTENGYTF

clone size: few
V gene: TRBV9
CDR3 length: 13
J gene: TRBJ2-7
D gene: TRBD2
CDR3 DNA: TGTGCCAGCAGCATTAGCGGGAGGGCCGAGCAGTACTTC
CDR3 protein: CASSISGRAEQYF

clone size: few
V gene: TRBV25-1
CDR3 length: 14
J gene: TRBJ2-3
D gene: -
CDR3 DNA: TGTGCCAGCAGTCGAGCCGGAGGCACAGATACGCAGTATTTT
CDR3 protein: CASSRAGGTDTQYF

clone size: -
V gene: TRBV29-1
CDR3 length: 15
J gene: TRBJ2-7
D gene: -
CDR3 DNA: TGCAGCGTTGAAGAGCGGCGGGACAGCTCCTACGAGCAGTACTTC
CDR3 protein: CSVEERRDSSYEQYF

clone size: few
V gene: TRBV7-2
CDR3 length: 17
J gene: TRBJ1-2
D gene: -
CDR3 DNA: TGTGCCAGCAGCTTACCGCGTGAGGGGCTCAAGCTATGGGGCTACACCTTC
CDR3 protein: CASSLPREGLKLWGYTF

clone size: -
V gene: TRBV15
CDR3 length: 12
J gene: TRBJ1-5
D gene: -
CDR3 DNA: TGTGCCACCCGGAACGGCAATCAGCCCCAGCATTTT
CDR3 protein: CATRNGNQPQHF

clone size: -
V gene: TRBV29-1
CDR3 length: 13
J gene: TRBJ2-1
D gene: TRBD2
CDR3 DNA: TGCAGCGTCTTCCTAGCGGACTACAATGAGCAGTTCTTC
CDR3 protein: CSVFLADYNEQFF

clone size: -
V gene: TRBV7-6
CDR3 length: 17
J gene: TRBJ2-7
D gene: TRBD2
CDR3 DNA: TGTGCCAGCAGCCCGAGACTAGCGGGAACGGATCGGGGCGAGCAGTACTTC
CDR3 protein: CASSPRLAGTDRGEQYF

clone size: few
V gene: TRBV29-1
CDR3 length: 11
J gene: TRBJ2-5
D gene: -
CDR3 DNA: -
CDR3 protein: CSVGTGATMYF

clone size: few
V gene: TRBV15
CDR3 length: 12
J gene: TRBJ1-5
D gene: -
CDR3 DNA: TGTGCCACCGCAGAAGGTACCCAGCCCCAGCATTTT
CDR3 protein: CATAEGTQPQHF

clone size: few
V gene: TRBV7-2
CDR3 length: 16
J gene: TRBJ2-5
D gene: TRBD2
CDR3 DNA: TGTGCCAGCAGCCTATGGACTAGCGGGAAGCAAGAGACCCAGTACTTC
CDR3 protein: CASSLWTSGKQETQYF

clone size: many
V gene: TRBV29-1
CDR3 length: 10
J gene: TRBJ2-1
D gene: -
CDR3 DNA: TGCAGCGCAATCTACAATGAGCAGTTCTTC
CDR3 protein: CSAIYNEQFF

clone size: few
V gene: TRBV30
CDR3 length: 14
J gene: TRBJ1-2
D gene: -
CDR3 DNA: TGTGCCTGGAGTGTTTCAGGGCCGAACTATGGCTACACCTTC
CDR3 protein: CAWSVSGPNYGYTF

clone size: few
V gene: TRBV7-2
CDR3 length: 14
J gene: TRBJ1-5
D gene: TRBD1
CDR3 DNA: TGTGCCAGCAGCTTAGGGACAGGGTTGCAGCCCCAGCATTTT
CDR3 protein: CASSLGTGLQPQHF

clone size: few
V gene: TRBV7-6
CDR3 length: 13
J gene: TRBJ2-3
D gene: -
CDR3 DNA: TGCGCCAGCAGCCAAGATAGTTCGGGAACGCAGTATTTT
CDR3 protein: CASSQDSSGTQYF

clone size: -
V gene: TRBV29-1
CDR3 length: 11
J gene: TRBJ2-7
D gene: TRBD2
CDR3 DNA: TGCAGCGTTCGAGGGACTACCGAGCAGTACTTC
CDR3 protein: CSVRGTTEQYF

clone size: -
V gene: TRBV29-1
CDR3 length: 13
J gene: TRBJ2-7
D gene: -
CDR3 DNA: TGCAGCGTTGATGCGGACGGCACCTACGAGCAGTACTTC
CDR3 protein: CSVDADGTYEQYF

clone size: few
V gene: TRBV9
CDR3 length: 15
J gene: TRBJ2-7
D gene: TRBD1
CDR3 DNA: TGTGCCAGCAGCCCTTGGGACAGGGGCCCCTACGAGCAGTACTTC
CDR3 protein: CASSPWDRGPYEQYF

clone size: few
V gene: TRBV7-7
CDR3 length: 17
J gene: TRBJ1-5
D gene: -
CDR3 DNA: TGTGCCAGCAGCATCAAAACGGTCGACGGAATCAATCAGCCCCAGCATTTT
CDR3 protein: CASSIKTVDGINQPQHF

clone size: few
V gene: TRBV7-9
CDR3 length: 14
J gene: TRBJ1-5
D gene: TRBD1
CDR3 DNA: TGTGCCAGCAGCTTAGCGACAGGGGCCCAGCCCCAGCATTTT
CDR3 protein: CASSLATGAQPQHF

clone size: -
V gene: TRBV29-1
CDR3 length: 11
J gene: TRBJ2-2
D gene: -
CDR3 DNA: TGCAGCGTGACCCACACCGGGGAGCTGTTTTTT
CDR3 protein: CSVTHTGELFF